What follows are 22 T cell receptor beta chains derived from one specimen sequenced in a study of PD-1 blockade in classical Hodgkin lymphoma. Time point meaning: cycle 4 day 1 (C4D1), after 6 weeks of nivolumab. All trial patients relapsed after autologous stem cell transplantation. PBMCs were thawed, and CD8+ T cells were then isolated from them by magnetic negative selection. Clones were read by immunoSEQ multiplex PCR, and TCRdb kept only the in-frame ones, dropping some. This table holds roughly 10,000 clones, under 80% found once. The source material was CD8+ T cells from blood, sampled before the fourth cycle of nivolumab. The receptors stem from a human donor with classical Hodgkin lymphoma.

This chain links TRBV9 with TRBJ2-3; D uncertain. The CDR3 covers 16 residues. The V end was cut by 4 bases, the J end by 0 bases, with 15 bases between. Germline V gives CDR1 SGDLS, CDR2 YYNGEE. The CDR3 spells CASSSPAEASTDTQYF. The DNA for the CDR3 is TGTGCCAGCAGCTCCCCCGCAGAAGCTAGCACAGATACGCAGTATTTT. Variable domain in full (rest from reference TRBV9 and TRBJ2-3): DSGVTQTPKHLITATGQRVTLRCSPRSGDLSVYWYQQSLDQGLQFLIQYYNGEERAKGNILERFSAQQFPDLHSELNLSSLELGDSALYFCASSSPAEASTDTQYFGPGTRLTVL.

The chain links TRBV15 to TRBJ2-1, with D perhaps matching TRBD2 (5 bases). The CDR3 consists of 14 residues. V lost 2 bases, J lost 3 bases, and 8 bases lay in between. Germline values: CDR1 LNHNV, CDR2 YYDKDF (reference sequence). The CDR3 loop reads CATSRLRDYNEQFF. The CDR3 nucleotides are TGTGCCACCAGCAGACTCCGGGACTACAATGAGCAGTTCTTC.

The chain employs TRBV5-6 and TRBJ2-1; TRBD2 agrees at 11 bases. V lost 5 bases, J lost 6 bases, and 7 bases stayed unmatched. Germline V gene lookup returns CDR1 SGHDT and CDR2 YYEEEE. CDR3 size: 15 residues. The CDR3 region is CASSKLAGAGNEQFF. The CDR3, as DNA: TGTGCCAGCAGTAAACTAGCGGGAGCTGGCAATGAGCAGTTCTTC.

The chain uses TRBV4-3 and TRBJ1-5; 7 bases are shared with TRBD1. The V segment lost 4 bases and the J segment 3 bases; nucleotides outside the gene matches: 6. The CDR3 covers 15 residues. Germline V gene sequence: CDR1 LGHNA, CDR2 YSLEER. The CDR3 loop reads CASSLSTGPNQPQHF. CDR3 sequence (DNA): TGCGCCAGCAGCCTCTCGACAGGGCCCAATCAGCCCCAGCATTTT.

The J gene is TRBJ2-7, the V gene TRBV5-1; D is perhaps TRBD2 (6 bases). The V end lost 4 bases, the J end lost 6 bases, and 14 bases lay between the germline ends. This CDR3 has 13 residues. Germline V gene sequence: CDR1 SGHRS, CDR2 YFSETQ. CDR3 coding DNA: TGCGCCAGCAGCCCGGGACTCTCGACCGAGCAGTACTTC. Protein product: CASSPGLSTEQYF. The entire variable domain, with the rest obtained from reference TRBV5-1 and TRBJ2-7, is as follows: KAGVTQTPRYLIKTRGQQVTLSCSPISGHRSVSWYQQTPGQGLQFLFEYFSETQRNKGNFPGRFSGRQFSNSRSEMNVSTLELGDSALYLCASSPGLSTEQYFGPGTRLTVT.

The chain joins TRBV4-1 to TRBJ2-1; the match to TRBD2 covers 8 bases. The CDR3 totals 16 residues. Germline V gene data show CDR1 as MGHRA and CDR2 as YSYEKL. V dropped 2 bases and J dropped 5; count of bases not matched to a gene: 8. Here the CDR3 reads CASSQPLSGVNNEQFF. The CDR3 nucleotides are TGCGCCAGCAGCCAACCACTTAGCGGGGTGAACAATGAGCAGTTCTTC.

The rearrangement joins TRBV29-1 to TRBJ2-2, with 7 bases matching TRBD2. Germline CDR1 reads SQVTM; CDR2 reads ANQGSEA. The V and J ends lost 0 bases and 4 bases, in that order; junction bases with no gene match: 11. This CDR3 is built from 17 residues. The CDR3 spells CSVEDQWEGSSTGELFF. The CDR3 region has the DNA TGCAGCGTTGAAGATCAGTGGGAGGGGTCGAGCACCGGGGAGCTGTTTTTT.

The CDR3 reads CASSIGGWETPSPQHF. The CDR3 nucleotides are TGTGCCAGTAGTATAGGGGGTTGGGAGACCCCGTCGCCCCAGCATTTT. The chain has TRBV19 and TRBJ1-5; no reliable D call. Germline V CDR1 and CDR2: LNHDA, SQIVND (reference sequence). Trimming stripped 1 base from V and 9 bases from J, with 19 bases between. This CDR3 has 16 residues.

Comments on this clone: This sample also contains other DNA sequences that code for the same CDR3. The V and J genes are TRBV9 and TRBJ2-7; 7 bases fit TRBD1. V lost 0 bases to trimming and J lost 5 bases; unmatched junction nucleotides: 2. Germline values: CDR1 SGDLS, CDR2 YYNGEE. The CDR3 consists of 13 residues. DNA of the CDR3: TGTGCCAGCAGCGTAGGAACAGGGGACGAGCAGTACTTC. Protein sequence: CASSVGTGDEQYF. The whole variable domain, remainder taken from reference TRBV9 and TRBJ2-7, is DSGVTQTPKHLITATGQRVTLRCSPRSGDLSVYWYQQSLDQGLQFLIQYYNGEERAKGNILERFSAQQFPDLHSELNLSSLELGDSALYFCASSVGTGDEQYFGPGTRLTVT.

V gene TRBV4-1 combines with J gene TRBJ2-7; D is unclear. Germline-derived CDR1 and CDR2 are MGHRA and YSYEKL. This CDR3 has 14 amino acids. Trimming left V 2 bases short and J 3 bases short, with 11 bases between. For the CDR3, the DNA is TGCGCCAGCAGCCAACAGGACCGCGACTACGAGCAGTACTTC. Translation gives CASSQQDRDYEQYF.

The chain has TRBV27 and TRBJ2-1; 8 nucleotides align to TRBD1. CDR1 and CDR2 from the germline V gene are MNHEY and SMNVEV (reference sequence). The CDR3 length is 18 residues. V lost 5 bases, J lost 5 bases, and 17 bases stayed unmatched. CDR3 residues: CASSPYMGLTGEDNEQFF. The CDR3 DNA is TGTGCCAGCAGTCCCTATATGGGTCTGACAGGGGAGGACAATGAGCAGTTCTTC.

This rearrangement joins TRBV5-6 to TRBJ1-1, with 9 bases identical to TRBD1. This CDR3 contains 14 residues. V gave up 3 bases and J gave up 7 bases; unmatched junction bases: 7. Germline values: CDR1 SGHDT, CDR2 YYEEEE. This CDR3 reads CASSWTGELNEAFF. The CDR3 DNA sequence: TGTGCCAGCAGCTGGACAGGGGAATTGAATGAAGCTTTCTTT.

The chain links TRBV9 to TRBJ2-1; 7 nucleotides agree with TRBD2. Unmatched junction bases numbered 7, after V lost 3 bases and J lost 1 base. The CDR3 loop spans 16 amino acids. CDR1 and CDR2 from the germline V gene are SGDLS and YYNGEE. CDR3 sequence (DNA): TGTGCCAGCAGCGGGGGACTAACACAGTCCTACAATGAGCAGTTCTTC. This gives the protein CASSGGLTQSYNEQFF.

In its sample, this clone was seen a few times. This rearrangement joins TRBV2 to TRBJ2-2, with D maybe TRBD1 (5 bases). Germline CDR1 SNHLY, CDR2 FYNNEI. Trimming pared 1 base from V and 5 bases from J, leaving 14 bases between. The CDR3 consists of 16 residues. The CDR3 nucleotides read TGTGCCAGCAGTGAAGTGGTGACAGCGACAACCGGGGAGCTGTTTTTT. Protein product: CASSEVVTATTGELFF.

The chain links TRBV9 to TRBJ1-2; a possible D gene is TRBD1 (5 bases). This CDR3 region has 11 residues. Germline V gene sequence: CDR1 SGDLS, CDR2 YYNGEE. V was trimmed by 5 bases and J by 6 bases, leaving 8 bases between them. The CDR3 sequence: CASRGRNGYTF. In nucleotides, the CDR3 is TGTGCCAGCAGGGGACGGAATGGCTACACCTTC.

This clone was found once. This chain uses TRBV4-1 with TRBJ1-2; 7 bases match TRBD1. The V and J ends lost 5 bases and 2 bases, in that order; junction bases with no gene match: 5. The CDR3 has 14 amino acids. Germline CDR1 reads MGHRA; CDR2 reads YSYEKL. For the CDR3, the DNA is TGCGCCAGCAGCTCCAGGGGGAGCAACTATGGCTACACCTTC. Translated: CASSSRGSNYGYTF.

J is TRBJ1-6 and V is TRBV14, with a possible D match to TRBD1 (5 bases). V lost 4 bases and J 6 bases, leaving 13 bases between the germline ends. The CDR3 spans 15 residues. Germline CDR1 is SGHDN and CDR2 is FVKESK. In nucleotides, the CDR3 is TGTGCCAGCAGCCCGGCTCGAGGGGCTAATTCACCCCTCCACTTT. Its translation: CASSPARGANSPLHF.

CDR3 nucleotides: TGCGCCAGCAGCAATGGGGTGAACACTGAAGCTTTCTTT. Translated: CASSNGVNTEAFF. This chain connects TRBV4-1 to TRBJ1-1; no reliable D call. V lost 5 bases to trimming and J lost 0 bases, with 7 bases between them. From germline, CDR1 is MGHRA and CDR2 YSYEKL. The CDR3 consists of 13 residues.

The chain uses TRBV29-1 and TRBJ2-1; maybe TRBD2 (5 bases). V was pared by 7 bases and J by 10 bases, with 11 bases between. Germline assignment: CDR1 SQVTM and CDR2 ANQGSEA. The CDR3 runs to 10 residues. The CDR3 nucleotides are TGCAGCGGTGGACTGGGGGAGCAGTTCTTC. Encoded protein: CSGGLGEQFF.

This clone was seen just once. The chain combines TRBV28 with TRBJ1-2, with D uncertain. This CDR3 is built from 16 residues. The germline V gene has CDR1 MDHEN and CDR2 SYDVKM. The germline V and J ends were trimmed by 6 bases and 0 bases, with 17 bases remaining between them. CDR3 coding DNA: TGTGCCAGCAGCCCCCTCCGAGACGACTCTAACTATGGCTACACCTTC. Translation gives CASSPLRDDSNYGYTF.

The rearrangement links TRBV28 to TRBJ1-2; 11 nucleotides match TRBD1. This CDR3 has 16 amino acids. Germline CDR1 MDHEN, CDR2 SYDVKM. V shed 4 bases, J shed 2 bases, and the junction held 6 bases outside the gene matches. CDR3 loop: CASSSMDRGLNYGYTF. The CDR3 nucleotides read TGTGCCAGCAGTTCCATGGACAGGGGGCTAAACTATGGCTACACCTTC.

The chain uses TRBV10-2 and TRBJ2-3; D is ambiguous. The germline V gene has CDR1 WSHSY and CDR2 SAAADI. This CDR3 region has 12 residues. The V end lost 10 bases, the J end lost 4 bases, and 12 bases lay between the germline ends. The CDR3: CATLNEADTQYF. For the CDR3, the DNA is TGCGCCACACTTAATGAGGCAGATACGCAGTATTTT.